The 25 T cell receptor beta chains presented below share a single source sample, sequenced in a study of T cell responses to AZD1222 COVID-19 vaccine. Repertoires were generated with immunoSEQ multiplex PCR, while TCRdb's copy carries only in-frame clones and drops some. The sample records 150,000 to 180,000 clones, about 92% being singletons. The sample in question was peripheral blood, obtained on day 0 of AZD1222 vaccination. These receptors all come from an adult in good health.

This CDR3 is CASSFATSVTKNIQYF. Here the CDR3 DNA reads TGCGCCAGCAGCTTTGCGACTAGCGTGACCAAAAACATTCAGTACTTC. The chain employs TRBV5-1 and TRBJ2-4, with TRBD2 matching over 8 bases. V shed 2 bases, J shed 2 bases, and the junction held 6 bases outside the gene matches. This CDR3 contains 16 residues. CDR1 is SGHRS and CDR2 is YFSETQ in the germline V gene.

This chain uses TRBV5-1 with TRBJ1-6; D gene unclear. The CDR3 has 16 amino acids. The germline V gene encodes CDR1 SGHRS and CDR2 YFSETQ. Trimming cost V 0 bases and J 10 bases, with 17 bases left between them. The CDR3 region is CASSLDSPGMNSPLHF. The DNA of the CDR3 is TGCGCCAGCAGCTTGGACTCTCCGGGAATGAACTCACCCCTCCACTTT.

The chain employs TRBV5-1 and TRBJ2-2, with a weak D call TRBD2 (5 bases). This CDR3 region has 14 residues. Germline V gene data show CDR1 as SGHRS and CDR2 as YFSETQ. V was shortened by 0 bases and J by 5 bases, with 8 bases between the two germline ends. The CDR3 sequence is CASSLEGGTGELFF. The CDR3 DNA is TGCGCCAGCAGCTTGGAAGGCGGGACCGGGGAGCTGTTTTTT.

V usage is TRBV3-1 (or the pseudogene TRBV3-2) and J usage is TRBJ2-7, with a weak D call TRBD1 (5 bases). The CDR3 sequence is 15 residues long. Germline lookup yields CDR1 LGHDT and CDR2 YNNKEL (reference sequence). Trimming shortened V by 6 bases and J by 2 bases, and 17 bases separated the two germline ends. The CDR3 sequence is CASRKGQVSTYEQYF. The CDR3, as DNA: TGTGCCAGCAGAAAGGGGCAGGTGTCCACCTACGAGCAGTACTTC.

This clone has just one count. The chain carries TRBV19 and TRBJ1-1; no firm D call. Germline V gene data show CDR1 as LNHDA and CDR2 as SQIVND (reference sequence). The CDR3 spans 15 residues. V shed 3 bases and J shed 0 bases, with 11 bases lying between them. The CDR3 DNA follows: TGTGCCAGTAGTATGTTTGACGGCATGAACACTGAAGCTTTCTTT. Protein sequence: CASSMFDGMNTEAFF.

The rearrangement joins TRBV14 to TRBJ1-1; D is uncertain. Trimming took 2 bases from V and 2 from J, leaving 6 bases between them. CDR1 and CDR2 from the germline V gene are SGHDN and FVKESK. The CDR3 contains 13 residues. CDR3 DNA sequence: TGTGCCAGCAGCCAAAATCCAAACACTGAAGCTTTCTTT. Translating gives CASSQNPNTEAFF.

This chain joins TRBV27 and TRBJ2-2; 7 nucleotides align to TRBD1. The length of the CDR3 is 16 residues. The junction had 5 bases not matched to a gene; V was cut back by 1 base and J by 3 bases. Germline V gene data show CDR1 as MNHEY and CDR2 as SMNVEV (reference sequence). CDR3 nucleotide sequence: TGTGCCAGCAGTTTATTAGGGGGCGCGTACACCGGGGAGCTGTTTTTT. This sequence encodes CASSLLGGAYTGELFF.

The rearrangement uses TRBV6-1 and TRBJ1-5; 7 bases map to TRBD1. With 1 base clipped from V and 10 bases from J, the junction kept 10 bases outside the gene matches. Germline CDR1 and CDR2: MNHNS and SASEGT. The CDR3 is made up of 15 amino acids. The CDR3 DNA reads as TGTGCCAGCAGTGAAGGGACAGGTCGGTCGATTCCCCAGCATTTT. This encodes CASSEGTGRSIPQHF.

The rearrangement links TRBV11-2 to TRBJ1-1, with D tentatively TRBD1 (5 bases). The V and J ends lost 0 bases and 9 bases respectively, with 14 bases between them. Germline V gene sequence: CDR1 SGHAT, CDR2 FQNNGV. CDR3 length: 14 residues. The CDR3 DNA reads as TGTGCCAGCAGCTTAGATCCCATCCCAGGGAAAGCTTTCTTT. The encoded protein is CASSLDPIPGKAFF.

The chain uses TRBV11-2 and TRBJ1-6; weak D call: TRBD1 (6 bases). V lost 3 bases to trimming and J lost 10 bases, with 10 bases between them. Germline V gives CDR1 SGHAT, CDR2 FQNNGV. This CDR3 contains 13 residues. CDR3 protein: CASSLGAVSPLHF. The CDR3 coding sequence is TGTGCCAGCAGCTTGGGGGCGGTCTCACCCCTCCACTTT.

The chain combines TRBV4-1 with TRBJ2-3; D possibly corresponds to TRBD1 (5 bases). Trimming left V 4 bases short and J 1 base short, with 9 bases between. The CDR3 runs 14 residues. The V gene's germline CDR1 is MGHRA and CDR2 YSYEKL. The CDR3 DNA reads TGCGCCAGCAGCCGTCCGACAGGCACAGATACGCAGTATTTT. Protein sequence: CASSRPTGTDTQYF.

The rearrangement uses TRBV11-2 and TRBJ2-7, with TRBD1 as a possible D gene (5 bases). Trimming took 1 base from V and 4 from J, leaving 8 bases between them. In germline, CDR1 is SGHAT, CDR2 FQNNGV. The CDR3 contains 13 residues. As DNA, the CDR3 is TGTGCCAGCAGCTTAGGACAGTCTTACGAGCAGTACTTC. Translated: CASSLGQSYEQYF.

The CDR3 bases are TGTGCCAGTAGGACCTGGACAGGGAGGCACTATGGCTACACCTTC. Its protein product is CASRTWTGRHYGYTF. This chain connects TRBV19 to TRBJ1-2; 8 bases agree with TRBD1. The CDR3 covers 15 residues. With V trimmed by 6 bases and J by 3 bases, 9 bases remained unmatched. Germline CDR1 and CDR2: LNHDA and SQIVND (reference sequence).

CDR3 DNA sequence: TGTGCCACCAGCAGAGATGGTAGGACCAACTACGAGCAGTACTTC. Encoded protein: CATSRDGRTNYEQYF. J is TRBJ2-7 and V is TRBV15; D gene uncertain. The CDR3 is made up of 15 amino acids. V was cut by 0 bases and J by 3 bases, with 12 bases left in between. Germline-derived CDR1 and CDR2 are LNHNV and YYDKDF (reference sequence).

The rearrangement links TRBV24-1 to TRBJ2-5; D is perhaps TRBD1 or TRBD2 (5 bases each). Per the germline V gene, CDR1 is KGHDR and CDR2 is SFDVKD. The CDR3 sequence is 16 residues long. Between the trimmed V and J ends, which lost 1 base and 5 bases, there was a span of 16 bases. The CDR3 DNA reads TGTGCCACCAGTGATTTCTCTACCGGGGACGGGGAGACCCAGTACTTC. It codes for CATSDFSTGDGETQYF.

This chain connects TRBV19 to TRBJ1-1; TRBD1 is a possible D gene (5 bases). The germline V gene has CDR1 LNHDA and CDR2 SQIVND (reference sequence). V lost 5 bases and J lost 2, with 15 bases in between. The CDR3 has 15 amino acids. The DNA of the CDR3 is TGTGCCAGTAGTCCCCGACAGTTCATAAACACTGAAGCTTTCTTT. Amino acid sequence: CASSPRQFINTEAFF.

The rearrangement links TRBV28 to TRBJ1-4; the D gene is possibly TRBD1 (5 bases). CDR1 and CDR2 (germline): MDHEN, SYDVKM. The CDR3 contains 16 residues. V shed 3 bases and J shed 4 bases, with 15 bases lying between them. The DNA for the CDR3 is TGTGCCAGCAGTTTGGGGGGGAAGAGGGATAATGAAAAACTGTTTTTT. This translates into CASSLGGKRDNEKLFF.

This chain links TRBV11-3 with TRBJ1-1, with 8 positions matching TRBD1. The V segment lost 4 bases and the J segment 3 bases; nucleotides outside the gene matches: 1. The CDR3 loop spans 13 amino acids. The V gene's germline CDR1 is SGHNT and CDR2 YENEEA. CDR3 in amino acids: CASSSDRDTEAFF. The CDR3 DNA is TGTGCCAGCAGCTCGGACAGGGACACTGAAGCTTTCTTT.

The V gene is TRBV24-1, the J gene TRBJ1-4, with 8 bases identical to TRBD1. With 12 bases clipped from V and 5 bases from J, the junction kept 13 bases outside the gene matches. CDR1 KGHDR and CDR2 SFDVKD come from the germline V gene. CDR3 length: 15 residues. The CDR3 region has the DNA TGTGCCTCGTCCGTAGACAGGGGTCACAATGAAAAACTGTTTTTT. It is translated as CASSVDRGHNEKLFF.

The V and J genes are TRBV7-2 and TRBJ2-1; 8 bases align to TRBD1. CDR3 length: 15 residues. CDR1 is SGHTA and CDR2 is FQGNSA in the germline V gene. V lost 3 bases, J lost 14 bases, and 15 bases stayed unmatched. CDR3 nucleotides: TGTGCCAGCAGCTTTTACAGGGGGTACAATGGTATCGAGTTCTTC. As protein: CASSFYRGYNGIEFF.

This chain joins TRBV6-5 and TRBJ2-1; no reliable D call. Germline V lookup: CDR1 MNHEY, CDR2 SVGAGI. V was trimmed by 6 bases and J by 6 bases, leaving 18 bases between them. The CDR3 spans 15 residues. CDR3 in DNA: TGTGCCAGCAGGGGTCTAGAGGCGTGGGGCAATGAGCAGTTCTTC. The encoded protein is CASRGLEAWGNEQFF.

This clone was detected only once. J is TRBJ1-2 and V is TRBV28, with a possible D match to TRBD1 (6 bases). The CDR3 is made up of 15 amino acids. Between the trimmed V and J ends, which lost 2 bases and 0 bases, there was a span of 10 bases. Germline V gene sequence: CDR1 MDHEN, CDR2 SYDVKM. CDR3 residues: CASSLGQRANYGYTF. The DNA for the CDR3 is TGTGCCAGCAGTTTAGGACAGAGGGCTAACTATGGCTACACCTTC.

This rearrangement joins TRBV7-2 to TRBJ1-1; D call uncertain. This CDR3 region has 13 residues. Trimming cost V 1 base and J 1 base, with 4 bases left between them. Germline CDR1 reads SGHTA; CDR2 reads FQGNSA. The CDR3 loop reads CASSLERNTEAFF. CDR3 bases: TGTGCCAGCAGCTTAGAGCGGAACACTGAAGCTTTCTTT.

The chain combines TRBV9 with TRBJ2-2; 9 positions agree with TRBD1. This CDR3 contains 16 residues. In germline, CDR1 is SGDLS, CDR2 YYNGEE. V was clipped by 0 bases and J by 9 bases; unmatched bases: 9. CDR3 nucleotides: TGTGCCAGCAGCGTAGGGGGACAGGGAGGCTTCAGGGAGCTGTTTTTT. It encodes CASSVGGQGGFRELFF. Filled out from reference TRBV9 and TRBJ2-2, the complete variable domain reads DSGVTQTPKHLITATGQRVTLRCSPRSGDLSVYWYQQSLDQGLQFLIQYYNGEERAKGNILERFSAQQFPDLHSELNLSSLELGDSALYFCASSVGGQGGFRELFFGEGSRLTVL.

The rearrangement joins TRBV6-2 or TRBV6-3 to TRBJ2-7, with 7 bases that match TRBD1. After removal of 1 base from V and 7 bases from J, the junction contained 7 bases not matched to a gene. The V gene's germline CDR1 is MNHEY and CDR2 SVGEGT. The CDR3 runs to 14 residues. In DNA, the CDR3 is TGTGCCAGCAGTTACTTCGACAGGGATGGAGAGCAGTACTTC. The encoded protein is CASSYFDRDGEQYF.